A single sample gave rise to the 24 T cell receptor beta chains below, sequenced in a study of T cell responses to AZD1222 COVID-19 vaccine. Some clones are missing from TCRdb's copy, which holds only in-frame ones; the method was immunoSEQ multiplex PCR. The table shows about 74,000 clones, with 75% to 95% occurring only once. The sequencing used peripheral blood, collected 28 days after the second AZD1222 dose. These TCRs come from an adult who received the AZD1222 COVID-19 vaccine.

This clone was seen more than once but under ten times. This chain links TRBV6-4 with TRBJ2-3, with D unclear. CDR3 length: 16 amino acids. Germline V gene sequence: CDR1 MRHNA, CDR2 SNTAGT. Trimming pared 6 bases from V and 4 bases from J, leaving 20 bases between. The CDR3 reads CASSLEPSTISDTQYF. As DNA, the CDR3 is TGTGCCAGCAGCCTAGAACCCTCCACCATATCAGATACGCAGTATTTT.

This clone showed up just a few times. This chain uses TRBV28 with TRBJ2-5; no reliable D call. V lost 5 bases to trimming and J lost 5 bases, with 15 bases between them. Germline V gene data show CDR1 as MDHEN and CDR2 as SYDVKM. The CDR3 is made up of 14 amino acids. The DNA of the CDR3 is TGTGCCAGCAGTGATTGGGAATGGAATGAGACCCAGTACTTC. Its translation: CASSDWEWNETQYF.

The chain employs TRBV12-3 or TRBV12-4 and TRBJ1-1; no clear D gene. The CDR3 consists of 13 residues. V shed 6 bases and J shed 5 bases, with 13 bases lying between them. The CDR3 loop reads CASRRRTKTEAFF. CDR3 coding DNA: TGTGCCAGCAGGAGACGCACGAAAACTGAAGCTTTCTTT.

The chain carries TRBV5-1 and TRBJ1-1, with D possibly TRBD1 on 5 matching bases. Germline V gene data show CDR1 as SGHRS and CDR2 as YFSETQ. The V gene lost 4 bases and the J gene lost 0 bases, with 13 bases spanning the gap. The CDR3 runs to 15 residues. The DNA of the CDR3 is TGCGCCAGCAGCCAGGGACGGCACATGAACACTGAAGCTTTCTTT. Amino acid sequence: CASSQGRHMNTEAFF.

This clone was counted between two and nine times. This chain uses TRBV19 with TRBJ2-7, with TRBD1 matching over 9 bases. V shed 6 bases and J 3 bases; nucleotides not matched to a gene: 12. From germline, CDR1 is LNHDA and CDR2 SQIVND (reference sequence). CDR3 size: 16 residues. Here the CDR3 reads CASRLQGATAIYEQYF. The CDR3 DNA is TGTGCCAGTAGACTACAGGGGGCGACGGCAATCTACGAGCAGTACTTC. Based on the CDR3 plus reference TRBV19 and TRBJ2-7, the full variable domain is DGGITQSPKYLFRKEGQNVTLSCEQNLNHDAMYWYRQDPGQGLRLIYYSQIVNDFQKGDIAEGYSVSREKKESFPLTVTSAQKNPTAFYLCASRLQGATAIYEQYFGPGTRLTVT.

The genes are TRBV15 and TRBJ1-1; perhaps TRBD1 as D (6 bases). V lost 4 bases, J lost 7 bases, and 16 bases lay in between. The CDR3 is made up of 14 amino acids. CDR1 and CDR2 from the germline V gene are LNHNV and YYDKDF (reference sequence). CDR3 region: CATSKGQRGYEAFF. The CDR3 region has the DNA TGTGCCACCAGCAAAGGACAGCGGGGATATGAAGCTTTCTTT.

V usage is TRBV18 and J usage is TRBJ2-7; the match to TRBD1 covers 8 bases. The germline V gene has CDR1 KGHSH and CDR2 LQKENI. J gave up 7 bases and V 2 bases, and 13 bases lay outside the gene matches. The CDR3 runs to 16 residues. As DNA, the CDR3 is TGTGCCAGCTCACCAGACATTCGGCAGGGGGCTCAGGAGCAGTACTTC. Translated: CASSPDIRQGAQEQYF. Together with reference TRBV18 and TRBJ2-7, the CDR3 gives the full variable domain: NAGVMQNPRHLVRRRGQEARLRCSPMKGHSHVYWYRQLPEEGLKFMVYLQKENIIDESGMPKERFSAEFPKEGPSILRIQQVVRGDSAAYFCASSPDIRQGAQEQYFGPGTRLTVT.

This chain joins TRBV4-3 and TRBJ1-2; TRBD1 agrees at 10 bases. Trimming removed 3 bases from V and 3 bases from J; junction bases left unmatched: 1. The germline V gene has CDR1 LGHNA and CDR2 YSLEER. The CDR3 length is 14 residues. CDR3 region: CASSQDRGDYGYTF. DNA for the CDR3: TGCGCCAGCAGCCAGGACAGGGGGGACTATGGCTACACCTTC.

This chain joins TRBV21-1 and TRBJ2-1; the D call in the table, TRBD1, was not verified against the DNA. TRBV21-1 is given as a pseudogene. This CDR3 is 16 amino acids long. The CDR3 spells CASSSPPTGKRDEQFF. CDR3 coding DNA: TGTGCCAGCAGCAGCCCCCCGACAGGGAAAAGGGATGAGCAGTTCTTC.

The chain combines TRBV29-1 with TRBJ2-1; possibly TRBD1 or TRBD2 for D (5 bases each). Trimming pared 4 bases from V and 6 bases from J, leaving 16 bases between. Germline V gives CDR1 SQVTM, CDR2 ANQGSEA. There are 14 residues in the CDR3. In DNA form, the CDR3 reads TGCAGCGTTGGGGTCGGGGCACTGGGCAATGAGCAGTTCTTC. Its protein product is CSVGVGALGNEQFF.

The rearrangement uses TRBV19 and TRBJ2-1; possibly TRBD1 for D (6 bases). Germline CDR1 reads LNHDA; CDR2 reads SQIVND (reference sequence). The CDR3 is 14 residues long. The V and J ends lost 9 bases and 6 bases respectively, with 18 bases between them. The CDR3 sequence is CARAGTIESNEQFF. The CDR3 nucleotides are TGTGCCAGGGCCGGGACAATCGAGAGCAATGAGCAGTTCTTC.

The chain joins TRBV6-5 to TRBJ2-1; tentative D call: TRBD2 (6 bases). This CDR3 has 12 amino acids. Germline loops: CDR1 MNHEY, CDR2 SVGAGI. V was shortened by 6 bases and J by 8 bases, with 11 bases between the two germline ends. Here the CDR3 reads CASSLGGYEQFF. DNA of the CDR3: TGTGCCAGCAGCCTCGGGGGATATGAGCAGTTCTTC.

Regarding this clone: A read error may produce the germline difference seen at one junction end. This chain uses TRBV7-3 with TRBJ1-1; D gene uncertain. The CDR3 has 13 amino acids. Germline CDR1 reads SGHTA; CDR2 reads FQGTGA. DNA of the CDR3: TGTGCCAGCAGCATAACGACGGGCCTTGAAGCTTTCTTT. Translation gives CASSITTGLEAFF.

In regard to this clone: Different DNA sequences within this sample yield the same CDR3. The chain recombines TRBV7-3 with TRBJ2-3; 8 positions match TRBD1. CDR1 is SGHTA and CDR2 is FQGTGA in the germline V gene. The CDR3 extends over 15 amino acids. V lost 5 bases to trimming and J lost 3 bases; unmatched junction nucleotides: 7. CDR3 nucleotides: TGTGCCAGCAGCACAGGACAGGGAAGGACAGATACGCAGTATTTT. Translating gives CASSTGQGRTDTQYF.

V gene TRBV7-2 combines with J gene TRBJ2-3, with D hard to call. The germline gives CDR1 SGHTA, CDR2 FQGNSA. V was trimmed by 5 bases and J by 0 bases, leaving 6 bases between them. The CDR3 has 13 residues. The CDR3 here is CASSPSSTDTQYF. The CDR3 coding sequence is TGTGCCAGCAGCCCCTCTAGCACAGATACGCAGTATTTT.

This chain joins TRBV3-1 (or the pseudogene TRBV3-2) and TRBJ1-3; 8 bases match TRBD1. V shed 3 bases, J shed 8 bases, and the junction held 3 bases outside the gene matches. Germline CDR1 is LGHDT and CDR2 is YNNKEL (reference sequence). The CDR3 spans 13 residues. The CDR3 reads CASSQQGADTIYF. The CDR3 DNA reads TGTGCCAGCAGCCAGCAGGGGGCAGACACCATATATTTT.

This rearrangement joins TRBV30 to TRBJ1-6; D might be TRBD1 (6 bases). V was pared by 0 bases and J by 5 bases, with 11 bases between. Germline CDR1 is GTSNPN and CDR2 is SVGIG (reference sequence). The CDR3 totals 15 residues. The CDR3 protein is CAWSVGAGHNSPLHF. The DNA for the CDR3 is TGTGCCTGGAGTGTGGGGGCAGGGCATAATTCACCCCTCCACTTT.

The rearrangement links TRBV5-4 to TRBJ2-1; D is perhaps TRBD1 (6 bases). The V end lost 3 bases, the J end lost 5 bases, and 12 bases lay between the germline ends. Looked up from germline, CDR1 is SGHNT and CDR2 is YYREEE (reference sequence). This CDR3 region has 14 residues. CDR3 sequence: CASSSQGQNNEQFF. The CDR3 nucleotides are TGTGCCAGCAGCTCTCAAGGACAGAACAATGAGCAGTTCTTC.

The chain carries TRBV6-2 or TRBV6-3 and TRBJ2-5; D is ambiguous. Trimming stripped 0 bases from V and 5 bases from J, with 4 bases between. Germline loops: CDR1 MNHEY, CDR2 SVGEGT. This CDR3 spans 12 amino acids. CDR3 loop: CASSYSSETQYF. The CDR3 DNA is TGTGCCAGCAGTTACTCGAGCGAGACCCAGTACTTC.

This chain connects TRBV6-5 to TRBJ2-2; TRBD1 might be the D (5 bases). The germline V gene has CDR1 MNHEY and CDR2 SVGAGI. Trimming stripped 0 bases from V and 6 bases from J, with 8 bases between. The CDR3 extends over 14 amino acids. CDR3 residues: CASSYSMGPGELFF. CDR3 coding DNA: TGTGCCAGCAGTTACTCGATGGGGCCCGGGGAGCTGTTTTTT.

The sample holds one count of this clone. V is TRBV7-3 and J is TRBJ2-1; D might be TRBD2 (5 bases). The CDR3 contains 13 residues. Germline-derived CDR1 and CDR2 are SGHTA and FQGTGA. Between the trimmed V and J ends, which lost 2 bases and 8 bases, there was a span of 10 bases. The CDR3 here is CASSLGFGDEQFF. CDR3 DNA: TGTGCCAGCAGCTTAGGGTTCGGGGATGAGCAGTTCTTC.

V usage is TRBV18 and J usage is TRBJ2-7, with D unclear. The germline V and J ends were trimmed by 6 bases and 3 bases, with 9 bases remaining between them. The CDR3 has 12 residues. Looked up from germline, CDR1 is KGHSH and CDR2 is LQKENI. CDR3 sequence: CASSLVDYEQYF. CDR3 coding DNA: TGTGCCAGCTCCCTAGTCGACTACGAGCAGTACTTC.

This chain uses TRBV4-3 with TRBJ2-7; D gene ambiguous. CDR3 length: 15 amino acids. From germline, CDR1 is LGHNA and CDR2 YSLEER. V shed 1 base and J shed 5 bases, with 15 bases lying between them. Written as DNA, the CDR3 is TGCGCCAGCAGCCAAGTTCCGGGCTTACGTAACGAGCAGTACTTC. Amino acid sequence: CASSQVPGLRNEQYF.

The chain has TRBV7-2 and TRBJ1-6, with 9 bases that match TRBD1. The CDR3 consists of 16 residues. Looked up from germline, CDR1 is SGHTA and CDR2 is FQGNSA. With 6 bases clipped from V and 1 base from J, the junction kept 4 bases outside the gene matches. The CDR3 spells CASRGTGKSYNSPLHF. The DNA for the CDR3 is TGTGCCAGCAGGGGGACAGGGAAATCCTATAATTCACCCCTCCACTTT.